These T cell receptor beta chains were read from a single sample in a study of CD4+ T cells in melanoma. TCRdb's copy holds only in-frame clones and misses some; the assay was immunoSEQ multiplex PCR. The sample has about 140,000 clones; 85% to 95% are singletons. These receptors originate from a human donor with melanoma. CDR3s include the opening cysteine and the closing phenylalanine or tryptophan. A D gene is named only where the DNA matches it firmly. The size entry is marked missing in some rows and otherwise reads once, few, many or a size class.

NA | TRBD1 | TRBJ1-5 | TRBV2 | CARTARDRVNQPQHF | TGTGCCAGGACGGCCCGGGACAGGGTCAATCAGCCCCAGCATTTT
NA | NA | TRBJ1-4 | TRBV19 | CASSTPIGGRTNEKLFF | TGTGCCAGTAGTACACCGATAGGGGGGAGGACTAATGAAAAACTGTTTTTT
NA | NA | TRBJ2-5 | TRBV15 | CATRQAGRETQYF | TGTGCCACGAGGCAGGCAGGGCGAGAGACCCAGTACTTC
once | NA | TRBJ1-5 | TRBV10-3 | CAISQGSRNQPQHF | TGTGCCATCAGTCAGGGATCGCGCAATCAGCCCCAGCATTTT
NA | TRBD2 | TRBJ2-1 | TRBV5-5 | CASSSTSGSYNEQFF | TGTGCCAGCAGCTCCACTAGCGGGAGCTACAATGAGCAGTTCTTC
NA | TRBD1 | TRBJ1-6 | TRBV6-6 | CASRLWTGENSPLHF | TGTGCCAGCAGGCTTTGGACAGGGGAGAATTCACCCCTCCACTTT
NA | TRBD1 | TRBJ1-2 | TRBV29-1 | CSGSTGDGYTF | TGCAGCGGATCGACAGGGGACGGCTACACCTTC
NA | TRBD1 | TRBJ1-1 | TRBV10-2 | CASRGQGANTEAFF | TGCGCCAGCAGAGGACAGGGGGCGAACACTGAAGCTTTCTTT
NA | TRBD1 | TRBJ1-6 | TRBV5-8 | CASSRTGKGSNSPLHF | TGTGCCAGCAGTAGGACAGGGAAAGGCTCCAATTCACCCCTCCACTTT
NA | NA | TRBJ1-1 | TRBV4-1 | CASSRPLRGYTEAFF | TGCGCCAGCAGCCGACCCCTCCGGGGGTACACTGAAGCTTTCTTT
once | NA | TRBJ1-6 | TRBV2 | CASSDPGTSLHF | TGTGCCAGCAGTGATCCCGGGACCTCCCTCCACTTT
NA | NA | TRBJ1-1 | TRBV10-3 | CAISETWTEAFF | TGTGCCATCAGTGAGACTTGGACTGAAGCTTTCTTT
NA | NA | TRBJ2-2 | TRBV19 | CASSIALNVGELFF | TGTGCCAGTAGTATCGCCCTTAATGTCGGGGAGCTGTTTTTT
NA | NA | TRBJ2-5 | TRBV18 | CASSPRQGGQETQYF | TGTGCCAGCTCTCCCCGGCAGGGTGGCCAAGAGACCCAGTACTTC
NA | NA | TRBJ2-3 | TRBV7-2 | CASSRDRPSSTDTQYF | TGTGCCAGCAGCCGAGACAGACCGAGTAGCACAGATACGCAGTATTTT
NA | NA | TRBJ2-5 | TRBV5-5 | CASSFRGTEETQYF | TGTGCCAGCAGCTTTCGGGGGACGGAAGAGACCCAGTACTTC
NA | NA | TRBJ2-7 | TRBV27 | CASRGSLLAYEQYF | TGTGCCAGCAGAGGTAGCTTGTTAGCCTACGAGCAGTACTTC
once | NA | TRBJ2-7 | TRBV10-3 | CAISEWDPSSYEQYF | TGTGCCATCAGTGAGTGGGACCCGAGCTCCTACGAGCAGTACTTC
NA | NA | TRBJ2-7 | TRBV5-6 | CASSLRGVRAEQYF | TGTGCCAGCAGCTTGCGGGGAGTTCGGGCCGAGCAGTACTTC
NA | TRBD1 | TRBJ1-1 | TRBV6-4 | CASRKVGQVNTEAFF | TGTGCCAGCAGAAAGGTAGGACAGGTCAACACTGAAGCTTTCTTT
NA | NA | TRBJ2-7 | TRBV5-6 | CASSLSGVGLTYEQYF | TGTGCCAGCAGCTTGTCTGGAGTAGGACTTACCTACGAGCAGTACTTC
NA | NA | TRBJ1-1 | TRBV5-6 | CASSLTENTEAFF | TGTGCCAGCAGCCTAACAGAGAACACTGAAGCTTTCTTT
NA | NA | TRBJ1-2 | TRBV28 | CASSFGGNYGYTF | TGTGCCAGCAGTTTTGGGGGAAACTATGGCTACACCTTC
NA | TRBD1 | TRBJ1-1 | TRBV2 | CASTPGQIDTEAFF | TGTGCCAGCACCCCGGGACAGATCGACACTGAAGCTTTCTTT
NA | TRBD2 | TRBJ2-3 | TRBV9 | CASTPTGTSGDTQYF | TGTGCCAGCACCCCGACCGGGACTAGCGGGGATACGCAGTATTTT
NA | NA | TRBJ2-5 | TRBV20-1 | CSARQSETQYF | TGCAGTGCTAGGCAGTCGGAGACCCAGTACTTC
NA | NA | TRBJ2-7 | TRBV5-1 | CASKFGDGSEQYF | TGCGCCAGCAAGTTCGGGGACGGGTCCGAGCAGTACTTC
NA | NA | TRBJ2-1 | TRBV5-6 | CASSLSPYNEQFF | TGTGCCAGCAGCTTGTCACCCTACAATGAGCAGTTCTTC
NA | NA | TRBJ2-5 | TRBV4-1 | CASSQPAGTTGETQYF | TGCGCCAGCAGCCAACCGGCCGGTACCACGGGGGAGACCCAGTACTTC
NA | TRBD2 | TRBJ2-2 | TRBV11-3 | CASSSLAGGGTGELFF | TGTGCCAGCAGCAGCCTAGCGGGGGGCGGCACCGGGGAGCTGTTTTTT